This T cell receptor (beta chain) came from a study of radiation and T cells in renal cell carcinoma. The assay was immunoSEQ multiplex PCR, and TCRdb's table has in-frame clones only and misses some. The sample carries approximately 120,000 clones, about four fifths recorded once. Findings of the study overall: Baseline intratumoral clonotype presence is unknown without pretreatment biopsies. From baseline, blood top tumor clonotypes peaked at 2 weeks post-radiation.

CDR1 LNHDA and CDR2 SQIVND come from the germline V gene (reference sequence). CDR3 length equals 12 residues. Trimming left V 5 bases short and J 2 bases short, with 7 bases between. Time point given: blood 2 weeks post-SBRT. Treatment specified: 15 Gy SBRT to primary tumor, nephrectomy 4 weeks later. Blood was sampled at baseline, 2 weeks and 4 weeks after SBRT. The patient's renal cell carcinoma had clear cell pathology. For this clone: Its antigen remains unknown.

The chain recombines TRBV19 with TRBJ2-7; D is ambiguous. Sequencing used blood, obtained from a patient whose treatment included radiotherapy and nephrectomy. The TCR sequence derives from a man aged 50 or older with renal cell carcinoma. This CDR3 is CASSPRPYEQYF. DNA for the CDR3: TGTGCCAGTAGTCCAAGACCCTACGAGCAGTACTTC.